A single T cell receptor beta chain is shown here with its context. The source of the sample is a study of blood T cell repertoires in COVID-19. At the level of the study: The origin of the acute and convalescent COVID-19 samples was the United States, Italy and Spain. From T cells, B-cell-depleted T cells, or PBMCs came the material, which was cDNA or gDNA.

This CDR3 contains 14 residues. From germline, CDR1 is SGHNT and CDR2 YYREEE (reference sequence). V lost 10 bases and J lost 0; bases outside the gene matches: 9. In the study's own analysis: The assay estimated nucleated cells by amplifying reference gene primers. Assay: immunoSEQ multiplex PCR; the TCRdb copy retains only in-frame clones and omits some. V and J calls and clone size follow that table, whereas D and trimming were derived from the DNA. The sample has 100,000 to 150,000 clones; roughly 83% are singletons. This sequence was found in a woman of 80 years or more with acute or convalescent COVID-19. The specimen sequenced was peripheral blood. This chain joins TRBV5-4 and TRBJ2-5, with TRBD2 matching over 7 bases. CDR3 DNA: TGTGCCTATTACGGGGGGATGTACCAAGAGACCCAGTACTTC. This translates into CAYYGGMYQETQYF.